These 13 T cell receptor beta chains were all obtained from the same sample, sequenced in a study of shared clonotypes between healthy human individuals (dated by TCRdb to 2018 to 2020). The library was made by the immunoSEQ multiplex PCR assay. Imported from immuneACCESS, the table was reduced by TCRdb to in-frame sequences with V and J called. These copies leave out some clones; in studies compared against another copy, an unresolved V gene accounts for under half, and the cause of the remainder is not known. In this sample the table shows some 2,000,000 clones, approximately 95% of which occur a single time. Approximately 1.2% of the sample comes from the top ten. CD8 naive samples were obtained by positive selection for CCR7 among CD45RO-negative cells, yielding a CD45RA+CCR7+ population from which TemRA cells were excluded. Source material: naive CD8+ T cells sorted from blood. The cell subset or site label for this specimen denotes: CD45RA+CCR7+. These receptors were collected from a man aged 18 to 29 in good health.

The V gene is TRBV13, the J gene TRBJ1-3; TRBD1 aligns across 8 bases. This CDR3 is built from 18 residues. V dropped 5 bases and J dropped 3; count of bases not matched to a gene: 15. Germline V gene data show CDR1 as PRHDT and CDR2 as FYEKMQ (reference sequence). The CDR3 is CASSPTGAVPIGGNTIYF. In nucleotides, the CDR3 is TGTGCCAGCAGCCCGACAGGGGCAGTCCCCATAGGTGGAAACACCATATATTTT.

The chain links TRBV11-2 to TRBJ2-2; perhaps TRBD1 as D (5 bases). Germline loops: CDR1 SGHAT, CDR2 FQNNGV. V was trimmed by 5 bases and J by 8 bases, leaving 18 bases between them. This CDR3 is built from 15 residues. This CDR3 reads CASSPAGFGLGELFF. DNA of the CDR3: TGTGCCAGCAGCCCGGCAGGGTTCGGGTTAGGGGAGCTGTTTTTT.

The CDR3 loop is CASSDDREAGTGELFF. The CDR3 nucleotides read TGCGCCAGCAGTGATGACCGCGAGGCGGGAACCGGGGAGCTGTTTTTT. This sequence joins TRBV10-2 and TRBJ2-2; maybe TRBD2 (6 bases). The CDR3 length is 16 residues. CDR1 is WSHSY and CDR2 is SAAADI in the germline V gene. V lost 3 bases to trimming and J lost 5 bases, with 16 bases between them.

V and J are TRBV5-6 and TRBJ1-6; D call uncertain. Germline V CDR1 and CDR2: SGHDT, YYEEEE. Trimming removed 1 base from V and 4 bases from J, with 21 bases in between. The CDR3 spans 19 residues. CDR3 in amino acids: CASSLSQDGPTLYNSPLHF. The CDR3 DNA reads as TGTGCCAGCAGCTTGTCTCAGGACGGACCGACCCTATATAATTCACCCCTCCACTTT.

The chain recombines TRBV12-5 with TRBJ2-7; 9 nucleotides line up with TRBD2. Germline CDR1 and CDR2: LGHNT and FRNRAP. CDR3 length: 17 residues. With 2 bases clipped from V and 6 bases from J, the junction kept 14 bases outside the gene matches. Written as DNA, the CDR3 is TGTGCTAGTGGTTTGAATGTAGCGGGAGCATTAGTTCGCGAGCAGTACTTC. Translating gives CASGLNVAGALVREQYF.

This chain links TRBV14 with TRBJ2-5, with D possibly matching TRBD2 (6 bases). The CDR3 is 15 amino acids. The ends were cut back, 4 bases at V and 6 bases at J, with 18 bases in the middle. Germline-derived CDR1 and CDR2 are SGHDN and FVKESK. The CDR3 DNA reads TGTGCCAGCAGCCCCTTTAATGGAGGGGTCCAGACCCAGTACTTC. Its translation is CASSPFNGGVQTQYF.

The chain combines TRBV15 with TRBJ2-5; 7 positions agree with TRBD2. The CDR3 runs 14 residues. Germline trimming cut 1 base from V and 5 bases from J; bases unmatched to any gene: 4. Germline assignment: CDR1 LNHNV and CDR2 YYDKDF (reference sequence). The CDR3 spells CATSRVRGSETQYF. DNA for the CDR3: TGTGCCACCAGCAGAGTGCGGGGGAGCGAGACCCAGTACTTC.

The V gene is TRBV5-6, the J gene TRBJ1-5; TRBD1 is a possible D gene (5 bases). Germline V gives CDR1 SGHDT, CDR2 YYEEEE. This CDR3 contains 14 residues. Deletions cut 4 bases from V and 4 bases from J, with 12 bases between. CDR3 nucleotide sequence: TGTGCCAGCAGCCCGGGACCTGGAAATCAGCCCCAGCATTTT. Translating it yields CASSPGPGNQPQHF.

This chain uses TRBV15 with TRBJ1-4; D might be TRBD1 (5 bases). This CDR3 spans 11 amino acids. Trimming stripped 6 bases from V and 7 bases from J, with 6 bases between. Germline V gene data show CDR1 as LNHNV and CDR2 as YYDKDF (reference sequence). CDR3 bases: TGTGCCACCAGAGGGGCTGAAAAACTGTTTTTT. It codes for CATRGAEKLFF.

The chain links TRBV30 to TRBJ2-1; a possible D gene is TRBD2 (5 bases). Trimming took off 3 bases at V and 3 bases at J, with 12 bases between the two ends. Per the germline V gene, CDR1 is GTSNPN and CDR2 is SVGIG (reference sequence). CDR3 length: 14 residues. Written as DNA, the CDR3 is TGTGCCTGGAGACCAGACGGGATCTACAATGAGCAGTTCTTC. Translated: CAWRPDGIYNEQFF.

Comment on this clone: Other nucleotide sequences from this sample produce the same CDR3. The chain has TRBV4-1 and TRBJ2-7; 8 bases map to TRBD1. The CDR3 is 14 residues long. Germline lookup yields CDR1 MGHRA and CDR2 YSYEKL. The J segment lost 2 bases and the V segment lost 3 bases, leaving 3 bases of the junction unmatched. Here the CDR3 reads CASSHGTGAYEQYF. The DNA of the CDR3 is TGCGCCAGCAGCCATGGGACAGGTGCCTACGAGCAGTACTTC.

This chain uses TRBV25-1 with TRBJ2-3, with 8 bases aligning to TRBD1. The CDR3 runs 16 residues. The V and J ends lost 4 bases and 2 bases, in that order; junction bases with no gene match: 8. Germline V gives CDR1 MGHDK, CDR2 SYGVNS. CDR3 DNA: TGTGCCAGCAGTGTAAGGACAGGGCCGTACACAGATACGCAGTATTTT. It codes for CASSVRTGPYTDTQYF.

CDR3 region: CASSWPRVSGELFF. Here the CDR3 DNA reads TGTGCCAGCAGTTGGCCCCGGGTCTCTGGGGAGCTGTTTTTT. The chain links TRBV28 to TRBJ2-2; D unclear. The germline V gene has CDR1 MDHEN and CDR2 SYDVKM. The ends were cut back, 4 bases at V and 8 bases at J, with 14 bases in the middle. The CDR3 is made up of 14 amino acids. Complete variable domain (other parts from reference TRBV28 and TRBJ2-2): DVKVTQSSRYLVKRTGEKVFLECVQDMDHENMFWYRQDPGLGLRLIYFSYDVKMKEKGDIPEGYSVSREKKERFSLILESASTNQTSMYLCASSWPRVSGELFFGEGSRLTVL.